What follows describes a single T cell receptor (beta chain). The data belong to a study of low-dose radiotherapy and immunotherapy resistance in tumors. The wider study: With 1 Gy per fraction every two weeks, Cohort 2 accumulated 13 Gy across 26 weeks.

Covering alpha and beta chains, TRAV- and TRBV-specific primers were used for the first-strand cDNA. A roughly 20-cycle PCR with a constant-region primer and V-primer adapter amplified TCRs. Amplification (by in vitro transcription) was performed on isolated mRNA. Each CDR3 protein is one row after TCRdb ran MiXCR on the reads. The data contain 11,000 to 15,000 distinct CDR3 sequences, 75% of them singletons. Those who qualified had advanced solid tumors (lacking tumor-infiltrating lymphocytes). Germline values: CDR1 MRHNA, CDR2 SNTAGT. The CDR3 loop spans 10 amino acids. V lost 6 bases and J 7 bases, leaving 6 bases between the germline ends.

The chain carries TRBV6-4 and TRBJ2-5; D is uncertain. The receptor comes from a human donor with advanced metastatic prostate, ovarian, gallbladder or colorectal cancer (not recorded which). This table probably holds off-target reads from a library built for another chain. The CDR3 loop is CASRKGTQYF. The DNA of the CDR3 is TGTGCCAGCAGAAAGGGGACCCAGTACTTC.